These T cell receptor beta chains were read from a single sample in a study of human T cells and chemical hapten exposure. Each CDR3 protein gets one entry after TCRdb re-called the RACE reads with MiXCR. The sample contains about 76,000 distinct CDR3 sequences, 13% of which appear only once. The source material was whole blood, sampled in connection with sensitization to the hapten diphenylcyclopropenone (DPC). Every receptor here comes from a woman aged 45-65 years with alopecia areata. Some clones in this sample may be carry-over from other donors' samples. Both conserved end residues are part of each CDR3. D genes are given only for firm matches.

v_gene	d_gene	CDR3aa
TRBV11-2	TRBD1	CASSPRGTVSSYNEQFF
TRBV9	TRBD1	CATRRPTTGDNSGANVLTF
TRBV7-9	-	CASSLGSAGGPQHF
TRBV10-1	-	CASSRTELGAEAFF
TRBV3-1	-	CASSQGVGHRYTF
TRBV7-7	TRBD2	CASSLAGPNNEQFF
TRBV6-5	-	CASSLDGPGHNQPQHF
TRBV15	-	CATSRDRPANEKLFF
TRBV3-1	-	CASSPGEWTEAFF
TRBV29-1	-	CSVEDPSTPGAYEQYF
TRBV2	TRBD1	CASSRDRGETQYF
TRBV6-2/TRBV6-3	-	CASSPRGSSYEQYF
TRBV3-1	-	CASSQEESGELFF
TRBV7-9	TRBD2	CASSLAGRALEQFF
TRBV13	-	CASSLDGSDTDTQYF
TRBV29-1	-	CSVLIADTQYF
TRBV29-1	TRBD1	CSVSGQAAEAFF
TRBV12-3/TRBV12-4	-	CASSLSAGTNTEAFF
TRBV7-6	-	CASSLLASKFANTGELFF
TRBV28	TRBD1	CASSLDQTGVFEQYF
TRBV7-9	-	CASSSDIINQPQHF
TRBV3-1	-	CASSQDSDGAVYGYTF
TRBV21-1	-	CASSNYRGSSNTGELFF
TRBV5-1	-	CASSPTGSGNTEAFF
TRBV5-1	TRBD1	CASSLDPGTATYEQYF
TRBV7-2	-	CASSLFGELFF
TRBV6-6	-	CASSSGTQRGEQYF
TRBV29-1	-	CSARSYNEQFF
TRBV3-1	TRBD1	CASSQAQGGYEQYF
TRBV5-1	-	CASSSATGYTEAFF